This T cell receptor beta chain was obtained from a study of blood T cell repertoires in COVID-19. Original data processing: Estimated nucleated cell counts came from reference gene primer amplification. The protocol was immunoSEQ multiplex PCR, while the TCRdb copy is restricted to in-frame clones and leaves out a portion. The V and J calls and the clone size are those of that table, but D and trimming were determined from the DNA. The sample consists of around 180,000 clones, approximately 74% of them appearing once. Germline V lookup: CDR1 SGHRS, CDR2 YFSETQ. The CDR3 sequence is 16 residues long. The J segment lost 4 bases and the V segment lost 4 bases, leaving 9 bases of the junction unmatched.

Sequencing was performed on peripheral blood. This sequence originates from a woman of 80 years or more with acute or convalescent COVID-19. V is TRBV5-1 and J is TRBJ2-7, with 12 bases lining up with TRBD1. The CDR3 DNA reads TGCGCCAGCAGCGACCAAGGGACAGGGGGCAAGTACGAGCAGTACTTC. This codes for CASSDQGTGGKYEQYF.